The 18 T cell receptor beta chains below all came from one sample that was sequenced in a study of blood T cell repertoires in COVID-19. This table comes from immunoSEQ multiplex PCR, and its TCRdb copy is limited to in-frame clones, with some not included. The sample has more than 150,000 clones; around 87% are singletons. Input material: peripheral blood. The receptors were gathered from a man between 45 and 60 years old with acute or convalescent COVID-19.

The chain carries TRBV6-2 or TRBV6-3 and TRBJ2-1; D is possibly TRBD1 (6 bases). Trimming cost V 2 bases and J 1 base, with 18 bases left between them. The CDR3 spans 18 residues. Germline lookup yields CDR1 MNHEY and CDR2 SVGEGT. Here the CDR3 DNA reads TGTGCCAGCAGTTACACCCGGCCAGGGGAGAGGTCCTACAATGAGCAGTTCTTC. It codes for CASSYTRPGERSYNEQFF.

This clone was recorded a few times. The chain joins TRBV30 to TRBJ2-6; maybe TRBD2 (6 bases). Trimming took 5 bases from V and 1 from J, leaving 9 bases between them. Germline CDR1 reads GTSNPN; CDR2 reads SVGIG (reference sequence). The CDR3 runs to 14 residues. DNA for the CDR3: TGTGCCTGGCAGGGACTGTCTGGGGCCAACGTCCTGACTTTC. This gives the protein CAWQGLSGANVLTF.

Comments on this clone: The sample has other DNA sequences that encode this CDR3 too. The V gene is TRBV15, the J gene TRBJ2-2; tentatively, D is TRBD2 (6 bases). CDR3 length: 18 residues. Germline V gene lookup returns CDR1 LNHNV and CDR2 YYDKDF (reference sequence). Trimming stripped 0 bases from V and 2 bases from J, with 16 bases between. This chain's CDR3 is CATSRDPGLSTNTGELFF. The CDR3 nucleotides read TGTGCCACCAGCAGAGATCCGGGACTTTCGACTAACACCGGGGAGCTGTTTTTT.

The J gene is TRBJ2-2, the V gene TRBV10-2; D is possibly TRBD1 (6 bases). CDR3 length equals 16 residues. Germline CDR1 is WSHSY and CDR2 is SAAADI. Trimming cost V 6 bases and J 5 bases, with 19 bases left between them. The DNA for the CDR3 is TGCGCCAGCAGCGTAGACAGGCCGGTTCAAACCGGGGAGCTGTTTTTT. This sequence encodes CASSVDRPVQTGELFF.

The chain carries TRBV28 and TRBJ2-7; TRBD2 is a possible D gene (7 bases). CDR3 length: 16 residues. Germline assignment: CDR1 MDHEN and CDR2 SYDVKM. Trimming removed 1 base from V and 3 bases from J, with 16 bases in between. The chain's CDR3 is CASSLSGLGGIYEQYF. For the CDR3, the DNA is TGTGCCAGCAGTTTATCCGGACTAGGGGGAATCTACGAGCAGTACTTC.

The V and J genes are TRBV25-1 and TRBJ1-1, with a tentative D call TRBD1 (6 bases). This CDR3 spans 12 amino acids. The germline V gene has CDR1 MGHDK and CDR2 SYGVNS. Trimming removed 5 bases from V and 7 bases from J, with 11 bases in between. The CDR3 nucleotides read TGTGCCAGCAGTAGACAGGCTTATGAAGCTTTCTTT. Its protein is CASSRQAYEAFF.

The V call is TRBV13, the J call TRBJ2-2, with 9 nucleotides matching TRBD1. The CDR3 runs to 16 residues. The V and J ends lost 5 bases and 2 bases, in that order; junction bases with no gene match: 6. The germline gives CDR1 PRHDT, CDR2 FYEKMQ (reference sequence). The DNA of the CDR3 is TGTGCCAGCAGCCCAGCGGGACAGGGAAACACCGGGGAGCTGTTTTTT. Protein sequence: CASSPAGQGNTGELFF. The complete variable domain, with remaining parts taken from reference TRBV13 and TRBJ2-2, reads AAGVIQSPRHLIKEKRETATLKCYPIPRHDTVYWYQQGPGQDPQFLISFYEKMQSDKGSIPDRFSAQQFSDYHSELNMSSLELGDSALYFCASSPAGQGNTGELFFGEGSRLTVL.

The chain has TRBV12-3 or TRBV12-4 and TRBJ1-1; D is unresolved. The CDR3 sequence is 13 residues long. Trimming removed 6 bases at V and 1 base at J, with 9 bases between. CDR3 DNA: TGTGCCAGCAGGATGGCAGGGAACACTGAAGCTTTCTTT. This encodes CASRMAGNTEAFF.

The rearrangement uses TRBV5-8 and TRBJ1-2; 8 bases align to TRBD1. This CDR3 is built from 15 residues. CDR1 is SGHTS, CDR2 YDEGEE, per germline. The ends lost 0 bases at V and 4 bases at J; junction bases unmatched: 5. DNA of the CDR3: TGTGCCAGCAGCTTGGCCCAGGGGGCTTTCTATGGCTACACCTTC. Its protein product is CASSLAQGAFYGYTF. Full variable domain (remainder filled in from reference TRBV5-8 and TRBJ1-2): EAGVTQSPTHLIKTRGQQATLRCSPISGHTSVYWYQQALGLGLQFLLWYDEGEERNRGNFPPRFSGRQFPNYSSELNVNALELEDSALYLCASSLAQGAFYGYTFGSGTRLTVV.

This rearrangement joins TRBV4-3 to TRBJ2-1; TRBD1 aligns across 11 bases. The CDR3 is 16 residues long. J gave up 8 bases and V 5 bases, and 11 bases lay outside the gene matches. In germline, CDR1 is LGHNA, CDR2 YSLEER. The CDR3 loop is CASSKGRGTGGYEQFF. The CDR3 DNA sequence: TGCGCCAGCAGCAAAGGGAGGGGGACAGGGGGTTATGAGCAGTTCTTC.

V usage is TRBV2 and J usage is TRBJ2-1; 14 bases match TRBD2. CDR1 is SNHLY, CDR2 FYNNEI, per germline. The CDR3 has 18 residues. Trimming removed 6 bases from V and 6 bases from J; junction bases left unmatched: 13. In DNA, the CDR3 is TGTGCCAGCAGAGGAGACGGGAGACTAGCGGGAGGGCCCAATGAGCAGTTCTTC. It codes for CASRGDGRLAGGPNEQFF.

The CDR3 protein is CAISQDRGGNQPQHF. The CDR3 bases are TGTGCCATCAGCCAGGACAGGGGTGGCAATCAGCCCCAGCATTTT. The chain joins TRBV10-3 to TRBJ1-5, with 9 nucleotides matching TRBD1. Losses at the gene ends were 6 bases for V and 2 bases for J; bases not matched to a gene: 5. The CDR3 covers 15 residues. Germline CDR1 ENHRY, CDR2 SYGVKD.

This chain links TRBV4-3 with TRBJ1-5, with D perhaps matching TRBD1 (5 bases). The CDR3 totals 14 residues. Per germline, CDR1 LGHNA and CDR2 YSLEER. V lost 0 bases and J lost 6, with 9 bases in between. The CDR3 region has the DNA TGCGCCAGCAGCCAAGATTGGGGGGGTCAGCCCCAGCATTTT. Translated: CASSQDWGGQPQHF.

The rearrangement joins TRBV10-3 to TRBJ2-7; 8 bases are shared with TRBD1. Trimming took 3 bases from V and 1 from J; bases not matched to a gene: 5. In germline, CDR1 is ENHRY, CDR2 SYGVKD. This CDR3 region has 15 residues. The CDR3 bases are TGTGCCATCAGTGATTACAGGACAGGGTCCTACGAGCAGTACTTC. Amino acid sequence: CAISDYRTGSYEQYF.

J is TRBJ1-5 and V is TRBV24-1; D remains unclear. The CDR3 is 13 residues long. Looked up from germline, CDR1 is KGHDR and CDR2 is SFDVKD. The V end lost 5 bases, the J end lost 5 bases, and 9 bases lay between the germline ends. The DNA for the CDR3 is TGTGCCACCAGTGGGGCAGTTTATCAGCCCCAGCATTTT. Translation gives CATSGAVYQPQHF.

The chain is built from TRBV7-2 and TRBJ1-5; D remains unclear. Germline-derived CDR1 and CDR2 are SGHTA and FQGNSA. Between the trimmed V and J ends, which lost 2 bases and 7 bases, there was a span of 12 bases. The CDR3 totals 14 residues. DNA of the CDR3: TGTGCCAGCAGCTTATATGCGGCATCCCAGCCCCAGCATTTT. It yields the protein CASSLYAASQPQHF.

The chain links TRBV6-5 to TRBJ2-2; TRBD1 might be the D (6 bases). This CDR3 spans 13 amino acids. Per germline, CDR1 MNHEY and CDR2 SVGAGI. V was clipped by 5 bases and J by 7 bases, with 11 bases between them. CDR3 nucleotides: TGTGCCAGCAGTATCACAGGGAGCGGGGAGCTGTTTTTT. Protein product: CASSITGSGELFF.

The chain carries TRBV7-2 and TRBJ2-3, with 9 bases matching TRBD1. Germline trimming cut 5 bases from V and 5 bases from J; bases unmatched to any gene: 8. Germline assignment: CDR1 SGHTA and CDR2 FQGNSA. The CDR3 runs 15 residues. The CDR3 loop reads CASSRDRAFGDTQYF. The CDR3, as DNA: TGTGCCAGCAGCCGGGACAGGGCCTTCGGAGATACGCAGTATTTT.